A selection of T cell receptor beta chains follows, all from one sample in a study of beta chain features in type 1 diabetes. Assay: immunoSEQ multiplex PCR; the TCRdb copy retains only in-frame clones and omits some. The sample yields 350,000 to 450,000 clones, approximately 15% seen once. The sequenced material came from naive CD4+ T cells from blood. The receptors come from a woman aged 18-29 years in good health. Each CDR3 is given with its conserved first and last residue.

v_call	j_call	cdr3_aa
TRBV29-1	TRBJ2-2	CSVSLRQGSGELFF
TRBV10-2	TRBJ1-2	CASRAPGQGDYGYTF
TRBV9	TRBJ2-7	CASSVASGSTYEQYF
TRBV2	TRBJ2-7	CASSRTAYEQYF
TRBV28	TRBJ2-3	CASSFDRGTDTQYF
TRBV6-5	TRBJ1-2	CASSLGVGGYTF
TRBV28	TRBJ2-1	CASMAGVMVEQFF
TRBV6-5	TRBJ2-1	CASSHQRGQFF
TRBV9	TRBJ2-2	CASSAPSGGGYTGELFF
TRBV29-1	TRBJ2-5	CSVGLAPSGETQYF
TRBV25-1	TRBJ2-5	CASSEFTGGEKTQYF
TRBV7-2	TRBJ2-7	CASSSPLAPRDAYEQYF
TRBV29-1	TRBJ2-7	CSVGRGTSGAEQYF
TRBV11-1	TRBJ2-1	CASINRGTSGSAEQFF
TRBV19	TRBJ2-7	CASSPTRTGGYEQYF
TRBV19	TRBJ2-1	CASSPRTSGREGSYNEQFF